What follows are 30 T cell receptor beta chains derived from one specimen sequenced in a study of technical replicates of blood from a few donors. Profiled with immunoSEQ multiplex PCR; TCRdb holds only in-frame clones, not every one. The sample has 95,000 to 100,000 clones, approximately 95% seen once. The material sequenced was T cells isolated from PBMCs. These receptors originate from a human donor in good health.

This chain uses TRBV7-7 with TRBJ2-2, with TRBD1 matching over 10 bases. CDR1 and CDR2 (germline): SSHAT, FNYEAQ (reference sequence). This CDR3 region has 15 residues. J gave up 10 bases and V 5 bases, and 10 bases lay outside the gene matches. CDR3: CASSAWTGGKEELFF. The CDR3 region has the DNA TGTGCCAGCAGCGCGTGGACAGGGGGTAAAGAGGAGCTGTTTTTT.

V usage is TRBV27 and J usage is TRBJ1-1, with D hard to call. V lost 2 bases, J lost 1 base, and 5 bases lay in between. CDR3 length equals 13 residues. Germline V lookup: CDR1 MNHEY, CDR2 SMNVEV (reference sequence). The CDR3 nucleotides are TGTGCCAGCAGTTTAGAGGGGAACACTGAAGCTTTCTTT. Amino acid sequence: CASSLEGNTEAFF.

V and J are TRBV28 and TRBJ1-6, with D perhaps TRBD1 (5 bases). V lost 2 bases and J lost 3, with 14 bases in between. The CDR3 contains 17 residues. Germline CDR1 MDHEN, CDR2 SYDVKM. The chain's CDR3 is CASSLGAGKGYNSPLHF. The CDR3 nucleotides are TGTGCCAGCAGTTTAGGGGCAGGGAAGGGCTATAATTCACCCCTCCACTTT.

The CDR3 coding sequence is TGTGCCAGCAGGGACTTTGCCACCTACGAGCAGTACTTC. This encodes CASRDFATYEQYF. This rearrangement joins TRBV6-5 to TRBJ2-7, with a tentative D call TRBD2 (5 bases). Trimming took off 6 bases at V and 2 bases at J, with 11 bases between the two ends. In germline, CDR1 is MNHEY, CDR2 SVGAGI. This CDR3 is 13 amino acids long.

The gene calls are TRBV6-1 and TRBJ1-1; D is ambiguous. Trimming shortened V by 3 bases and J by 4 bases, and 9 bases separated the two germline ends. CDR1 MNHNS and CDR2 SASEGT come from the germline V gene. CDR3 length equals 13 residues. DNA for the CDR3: TGTGCCAGCAGTGATATAGGGAGCACTGAAGCTTTCTTT. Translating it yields CASSDIGSTEAFF.

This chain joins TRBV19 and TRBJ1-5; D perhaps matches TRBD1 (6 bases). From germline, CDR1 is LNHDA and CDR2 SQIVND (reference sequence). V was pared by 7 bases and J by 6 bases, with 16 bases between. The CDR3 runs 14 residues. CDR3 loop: CASTPPGTFQPQHF. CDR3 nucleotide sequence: TGTGCCAGTACCCCCCCCGGGACATTTCAGCCCCAGCATTTT.

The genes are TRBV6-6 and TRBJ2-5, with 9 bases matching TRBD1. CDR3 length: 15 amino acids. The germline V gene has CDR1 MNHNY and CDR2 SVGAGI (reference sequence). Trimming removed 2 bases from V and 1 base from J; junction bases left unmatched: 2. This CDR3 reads CASSYQTGGQETQYF. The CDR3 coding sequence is TGTGCCAGCAGTTACCAGACAGGGGGCCAAGAGACCCAGTACTTC.

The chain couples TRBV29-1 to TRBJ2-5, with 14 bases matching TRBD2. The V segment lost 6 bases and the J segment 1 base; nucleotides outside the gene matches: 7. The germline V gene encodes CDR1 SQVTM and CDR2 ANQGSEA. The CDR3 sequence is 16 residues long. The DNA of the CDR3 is TGCAGCGTAGTCCTCGGGACTAGCGGGAGCCAAGAGACCCAGTACTTC. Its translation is CSVVLGTSGSQETQYF.

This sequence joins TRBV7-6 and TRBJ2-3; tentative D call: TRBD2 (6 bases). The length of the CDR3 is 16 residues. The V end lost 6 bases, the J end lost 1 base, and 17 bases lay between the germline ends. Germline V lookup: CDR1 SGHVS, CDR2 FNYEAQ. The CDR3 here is CASSLGGVAGTDTQYF. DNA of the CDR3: TGTGCCAGCAGTCTCGGCGGGGTAGCGGGCACAGATACGCAGTATTTT.

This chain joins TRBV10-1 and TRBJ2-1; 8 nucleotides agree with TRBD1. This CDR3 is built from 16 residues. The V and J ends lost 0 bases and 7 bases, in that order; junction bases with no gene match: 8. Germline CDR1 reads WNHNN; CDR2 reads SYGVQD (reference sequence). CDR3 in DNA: TGCGCCAGCAGTGAGTCGAAAGAGACAGGGGTAAATGAGCAGTTCTTC. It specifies CASSESKETGVNEQFF.

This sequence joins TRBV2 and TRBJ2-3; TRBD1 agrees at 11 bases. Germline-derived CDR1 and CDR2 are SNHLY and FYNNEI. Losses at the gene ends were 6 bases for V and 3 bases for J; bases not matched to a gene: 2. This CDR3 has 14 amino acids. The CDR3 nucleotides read TGTGCCAGCAGCGGACAGGGGGCGACAGATACGCAGTATTTT. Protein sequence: CASSGQGATDTQYF.

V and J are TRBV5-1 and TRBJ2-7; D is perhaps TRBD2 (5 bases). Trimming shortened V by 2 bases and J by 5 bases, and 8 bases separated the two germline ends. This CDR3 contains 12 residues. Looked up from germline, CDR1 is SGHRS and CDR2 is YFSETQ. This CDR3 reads CASSFRSDEQYF. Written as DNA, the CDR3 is TGCGCCAGCAGCTTCCGTAGCGACGAGCAGTACTTC.

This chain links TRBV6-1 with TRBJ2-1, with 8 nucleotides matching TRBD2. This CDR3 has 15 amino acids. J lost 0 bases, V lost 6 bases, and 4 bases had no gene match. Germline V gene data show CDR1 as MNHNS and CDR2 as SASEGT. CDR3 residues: CASRSGGSSYNEQFF. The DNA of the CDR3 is TGTGCCAGCAGAAGCGGGGGAAGCTCCTACAATGAGCAGTTCTTC.

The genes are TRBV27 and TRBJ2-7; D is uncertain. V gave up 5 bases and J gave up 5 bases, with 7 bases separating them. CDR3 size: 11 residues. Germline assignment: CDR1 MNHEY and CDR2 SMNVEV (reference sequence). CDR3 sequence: CASSLPDEQYF. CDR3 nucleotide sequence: TGTGCCAGCAGTCTCCCTGACGAGCAGTACTTC.

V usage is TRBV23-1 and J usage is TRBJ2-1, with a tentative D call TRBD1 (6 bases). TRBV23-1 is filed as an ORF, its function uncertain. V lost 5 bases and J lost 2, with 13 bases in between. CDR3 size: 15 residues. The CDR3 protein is CASSIPGQTYNEQFF. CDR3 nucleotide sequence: TGCGCCAGCAGTATACCGGGACAAACCTACAATGAGCAGTTCTTC.

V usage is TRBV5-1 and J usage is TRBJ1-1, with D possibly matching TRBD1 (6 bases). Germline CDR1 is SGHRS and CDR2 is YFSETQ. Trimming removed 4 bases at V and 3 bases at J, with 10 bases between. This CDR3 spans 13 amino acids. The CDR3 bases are TGCGCCAGCAGCCGATCAGGGGACACTGAAGCTTTCTTT. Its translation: CASSRSGDTEAFF.

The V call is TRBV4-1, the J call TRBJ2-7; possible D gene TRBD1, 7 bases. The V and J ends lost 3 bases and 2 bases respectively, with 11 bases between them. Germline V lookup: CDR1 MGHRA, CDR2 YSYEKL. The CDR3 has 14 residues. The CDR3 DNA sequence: TGCGCCAGCAGCCAGGCGGGACAGCCCTACGAGCAGTACTTC. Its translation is CASSQAGQPYEQYF.

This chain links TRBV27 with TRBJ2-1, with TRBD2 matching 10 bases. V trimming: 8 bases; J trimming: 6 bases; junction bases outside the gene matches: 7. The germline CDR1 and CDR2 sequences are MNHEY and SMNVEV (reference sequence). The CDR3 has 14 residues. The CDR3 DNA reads TGTGCCAGCCTTCCCCTAGCGGGAGTCAATGAGCAGTTCTTC. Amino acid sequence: CASLPLAGVNEQFF.

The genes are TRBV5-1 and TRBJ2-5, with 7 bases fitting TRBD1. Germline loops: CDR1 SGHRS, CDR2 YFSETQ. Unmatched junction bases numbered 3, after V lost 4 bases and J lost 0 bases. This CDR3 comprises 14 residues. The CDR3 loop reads CASSTTGYQETQYF. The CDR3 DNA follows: TGCGCCAGCAGCACGACAGGGTACCAAGAGACCCAGTACTTC.

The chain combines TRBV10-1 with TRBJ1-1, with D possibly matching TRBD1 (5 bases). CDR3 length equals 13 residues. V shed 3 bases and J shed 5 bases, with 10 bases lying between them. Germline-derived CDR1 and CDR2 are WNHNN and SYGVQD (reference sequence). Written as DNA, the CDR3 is TGCGCCAGCAGTGAATGGGGGGAGACTGAAGCTTTCTTT. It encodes CASSEWGETEAFF.

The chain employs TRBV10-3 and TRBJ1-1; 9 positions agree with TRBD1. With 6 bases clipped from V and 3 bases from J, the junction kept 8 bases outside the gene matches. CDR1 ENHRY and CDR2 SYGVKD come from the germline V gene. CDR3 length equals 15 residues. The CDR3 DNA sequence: TGTGCCATCAGCCATCCGGGACAGGGTCACACTGAAGCTTTCTTT. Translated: CAISHPGQGHTEAFF.

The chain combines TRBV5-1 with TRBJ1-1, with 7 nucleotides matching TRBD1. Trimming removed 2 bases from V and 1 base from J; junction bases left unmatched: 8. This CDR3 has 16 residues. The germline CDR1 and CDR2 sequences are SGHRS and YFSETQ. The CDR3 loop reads CASSFRGHHANTEAFF. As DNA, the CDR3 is TGCGCCAGCAGCTTTAGGGGGCACCATGCGAACACTGAAGCTTTCTTT.

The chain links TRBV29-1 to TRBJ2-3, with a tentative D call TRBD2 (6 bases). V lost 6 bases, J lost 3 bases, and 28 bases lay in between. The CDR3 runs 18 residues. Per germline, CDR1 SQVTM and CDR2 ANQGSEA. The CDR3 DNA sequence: TGCAGCGTCCAACACACCTCACGGGCCGAAGGAGGGACAGATACGCAGTATTTT. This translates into CSVQHTSRAEGGTDTQYF.

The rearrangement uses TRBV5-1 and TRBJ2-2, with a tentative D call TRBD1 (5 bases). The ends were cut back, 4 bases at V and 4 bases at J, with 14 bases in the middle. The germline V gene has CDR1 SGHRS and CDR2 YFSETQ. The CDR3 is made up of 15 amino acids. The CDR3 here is CASSNSQGSTGELFF. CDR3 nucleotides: TGCGCCAGCAGCAACTCGCAGGGCTCCACCGGGGAGCTGTTTTTT.

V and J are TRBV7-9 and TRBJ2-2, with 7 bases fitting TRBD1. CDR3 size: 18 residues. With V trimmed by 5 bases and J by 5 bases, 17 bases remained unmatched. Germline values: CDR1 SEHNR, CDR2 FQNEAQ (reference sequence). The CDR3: CASSPRNIRQGLTGELFF. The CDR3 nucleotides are TGTGCCAGCAGCCCCCGAAATATACGACAGGGATTAACCGGGGAGCTGTTTTTT.

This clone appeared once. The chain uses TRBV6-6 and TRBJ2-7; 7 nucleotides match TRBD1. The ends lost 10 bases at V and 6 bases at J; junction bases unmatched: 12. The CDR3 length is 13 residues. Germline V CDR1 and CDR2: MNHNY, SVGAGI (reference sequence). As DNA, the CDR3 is TGTGCCACCCTAAGTCAGGGGGTAAGCGAGCAGTACTTC. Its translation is CATLSQGVSEQYF.

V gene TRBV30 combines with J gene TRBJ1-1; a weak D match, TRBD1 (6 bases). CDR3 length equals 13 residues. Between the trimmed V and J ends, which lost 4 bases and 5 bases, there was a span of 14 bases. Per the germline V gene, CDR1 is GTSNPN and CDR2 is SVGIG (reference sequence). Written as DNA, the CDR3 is TGTGCCTGGAACAGGGACCGGCGGACTGAAGCTTTCTTT. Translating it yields CAWNRDRRTEAFF.

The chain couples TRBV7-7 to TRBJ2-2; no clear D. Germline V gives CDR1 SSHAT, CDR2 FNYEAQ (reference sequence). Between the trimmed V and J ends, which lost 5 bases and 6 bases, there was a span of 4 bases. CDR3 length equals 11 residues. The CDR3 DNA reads TGTGCCAGCAGCACTGCCGGGGAGCTGTTTTTT. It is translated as CASSTAGELFF.

The CDR3 DNA sequence: TGTGCCAGCAGTTACAGGGGGGAGACCCAGTACTTC. As protein: CASSYRGETQYF. The chain uses TRBV6-5 and TRBJ2-5, with D possibly matching TRBD1 (6 bases). V was pared by 2 bases and J by 5 bases, with 6 bases between. Germline V lookup: CDR1 MNHEY, CDR2 SVGAGI. The CDR3 loop spans 12 amino acids.

This CDR3 is CSVVDRNTEAFF. CDR3 sequence (DNA): TGCAGCGTAGTCGACAGGAACACTGAAGCTTTCTTT. The chain employs TRBV29-1 and TRBJ1-1; D may be TRBD1 (5 bases). Germline values: CDR1 SQVTM, CDR2 ANQGSEA. Trimming took 6 bases from V and 1 from J, leaving 9 bases between them. The CDR3 has 12 amino acids. Supplemented by reference TRBV29-1 and TRBJ1-1, the full variable domain reads SAVISQKPSRDICQRGTSLTIQCQVDSQVTMMFWYRQQPGQSLTLIATANQGSEATYESGFVIDKFPISRPNLTFSTLTVSNMSPEDSSIYLCSVVDRNTEAFFGQGTRLTVV.